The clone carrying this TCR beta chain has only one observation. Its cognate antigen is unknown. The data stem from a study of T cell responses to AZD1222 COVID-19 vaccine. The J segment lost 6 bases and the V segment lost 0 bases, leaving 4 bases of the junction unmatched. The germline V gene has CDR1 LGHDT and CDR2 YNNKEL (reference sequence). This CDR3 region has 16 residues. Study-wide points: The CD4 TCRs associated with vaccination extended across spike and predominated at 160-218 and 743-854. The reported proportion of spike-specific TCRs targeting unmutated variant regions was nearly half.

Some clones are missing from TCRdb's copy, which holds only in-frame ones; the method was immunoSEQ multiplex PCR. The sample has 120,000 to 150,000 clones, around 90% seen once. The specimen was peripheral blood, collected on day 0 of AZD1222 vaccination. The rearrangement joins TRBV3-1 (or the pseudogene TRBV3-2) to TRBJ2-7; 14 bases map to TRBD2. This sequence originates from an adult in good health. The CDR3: CASSQEGLAGDREQYF. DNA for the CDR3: TGTGCCAGCAGCCAAGAGGGACTAGCGGGAGACCGCGAGCAGTACTTC.